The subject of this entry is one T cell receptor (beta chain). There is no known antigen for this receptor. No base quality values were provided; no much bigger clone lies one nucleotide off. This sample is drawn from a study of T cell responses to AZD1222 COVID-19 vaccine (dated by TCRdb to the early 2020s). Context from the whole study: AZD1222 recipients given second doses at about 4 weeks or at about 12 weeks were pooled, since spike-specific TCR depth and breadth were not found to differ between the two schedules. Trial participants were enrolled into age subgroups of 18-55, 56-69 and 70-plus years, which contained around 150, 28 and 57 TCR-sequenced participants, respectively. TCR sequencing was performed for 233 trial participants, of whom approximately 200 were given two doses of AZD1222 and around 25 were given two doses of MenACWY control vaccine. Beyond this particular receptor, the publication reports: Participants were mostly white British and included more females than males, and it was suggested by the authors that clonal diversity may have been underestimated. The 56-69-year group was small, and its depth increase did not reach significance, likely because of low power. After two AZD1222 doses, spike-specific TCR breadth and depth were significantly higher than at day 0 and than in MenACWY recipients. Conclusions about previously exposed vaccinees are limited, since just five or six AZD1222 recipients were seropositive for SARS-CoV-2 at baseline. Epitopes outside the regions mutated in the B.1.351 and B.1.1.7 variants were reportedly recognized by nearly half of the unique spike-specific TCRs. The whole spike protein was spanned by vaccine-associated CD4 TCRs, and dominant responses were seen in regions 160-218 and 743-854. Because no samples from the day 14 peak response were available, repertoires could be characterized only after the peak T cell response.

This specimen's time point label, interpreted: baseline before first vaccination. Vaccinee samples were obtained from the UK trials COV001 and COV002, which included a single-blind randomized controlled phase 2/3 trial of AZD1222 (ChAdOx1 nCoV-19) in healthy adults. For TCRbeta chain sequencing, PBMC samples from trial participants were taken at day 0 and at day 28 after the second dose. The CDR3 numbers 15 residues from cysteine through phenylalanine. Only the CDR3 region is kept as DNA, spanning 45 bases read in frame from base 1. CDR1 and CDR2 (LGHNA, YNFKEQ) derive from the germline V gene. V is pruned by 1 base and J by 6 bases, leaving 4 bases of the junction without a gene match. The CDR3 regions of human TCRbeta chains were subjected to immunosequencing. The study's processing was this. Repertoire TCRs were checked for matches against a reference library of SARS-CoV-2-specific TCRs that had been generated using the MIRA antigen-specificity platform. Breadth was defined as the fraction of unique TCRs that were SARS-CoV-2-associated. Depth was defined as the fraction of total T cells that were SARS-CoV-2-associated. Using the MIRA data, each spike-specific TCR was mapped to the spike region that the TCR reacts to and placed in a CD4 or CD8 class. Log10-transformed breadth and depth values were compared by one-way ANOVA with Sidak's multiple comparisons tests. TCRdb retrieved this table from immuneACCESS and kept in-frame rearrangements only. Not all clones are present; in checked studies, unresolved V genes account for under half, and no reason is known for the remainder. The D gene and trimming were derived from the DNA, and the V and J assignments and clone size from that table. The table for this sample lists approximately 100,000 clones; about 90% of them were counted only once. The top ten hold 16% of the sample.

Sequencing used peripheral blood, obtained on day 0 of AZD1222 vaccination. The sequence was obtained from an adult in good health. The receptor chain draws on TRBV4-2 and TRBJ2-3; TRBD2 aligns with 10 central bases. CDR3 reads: CASSQAPSGSDTQYF. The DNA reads TGTGCCAGCAGCCAAGCACCTAGCGGGAGCGATACGCAGTATTTT.